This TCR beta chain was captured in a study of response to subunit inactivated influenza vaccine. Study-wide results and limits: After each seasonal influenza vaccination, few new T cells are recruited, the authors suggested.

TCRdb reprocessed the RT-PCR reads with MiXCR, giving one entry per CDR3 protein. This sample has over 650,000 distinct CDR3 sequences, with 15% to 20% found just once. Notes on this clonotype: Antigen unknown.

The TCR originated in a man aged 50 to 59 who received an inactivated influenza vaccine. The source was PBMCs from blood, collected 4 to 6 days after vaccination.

The CDR3 DNA reads as TGCAGCGTTGGAGATCGCGGGAGTGGTAATGAGCAGTTCTTC. This codes for CSVGDRGSGNEQFF. The chain combines TRBV29-1 with TRBJ2-1, with 7 bases matching TRBD2. In germline, CDR1 is SQVTM, CDR2 ANQGSEA. CDR3 length: 14 residues. Unmatched junction bases numbered 10, after V lost 4 bases and J lost 7 bases.